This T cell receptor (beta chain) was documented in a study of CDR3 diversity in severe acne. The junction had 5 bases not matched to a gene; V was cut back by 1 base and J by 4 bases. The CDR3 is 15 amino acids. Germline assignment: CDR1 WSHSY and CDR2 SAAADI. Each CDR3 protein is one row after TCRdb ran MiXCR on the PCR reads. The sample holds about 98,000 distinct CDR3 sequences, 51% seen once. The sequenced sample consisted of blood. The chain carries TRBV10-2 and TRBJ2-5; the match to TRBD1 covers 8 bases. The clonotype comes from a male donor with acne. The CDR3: CASSELTGGGETQYF. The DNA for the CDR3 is TGCGCCAGCAGTGAGTTAACAGGGGGTGGAGAGACCCAGTACTTC.